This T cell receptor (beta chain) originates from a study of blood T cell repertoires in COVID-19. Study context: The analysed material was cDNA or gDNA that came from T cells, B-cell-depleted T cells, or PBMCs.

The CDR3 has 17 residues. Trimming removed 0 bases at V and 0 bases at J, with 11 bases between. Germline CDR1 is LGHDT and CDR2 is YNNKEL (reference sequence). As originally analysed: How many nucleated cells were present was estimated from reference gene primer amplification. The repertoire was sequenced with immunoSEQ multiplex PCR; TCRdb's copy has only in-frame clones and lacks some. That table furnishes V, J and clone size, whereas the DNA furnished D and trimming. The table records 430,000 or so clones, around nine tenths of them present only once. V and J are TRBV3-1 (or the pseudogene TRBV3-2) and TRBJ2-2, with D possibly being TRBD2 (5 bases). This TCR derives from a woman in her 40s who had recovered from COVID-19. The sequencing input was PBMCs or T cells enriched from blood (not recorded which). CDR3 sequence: CASSQDKAGSNTGELFF. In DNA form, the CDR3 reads TGTGCCAGCAGCCAAGACAAGGCGGGTTCGAACACCGGGGAGCTGTTTTTT.